This passage covers 8 T cell receptor beta chains from one sample sequenced in a study of cytomegalovirus exposure and HLA in healthy donors. Use of 60 Vbeta and 13 Jbeta primers characterized the PCR. Only in-frame clones appear in the TCRdb table, and some are missing; sequencing was by immunoSEQ multiplex PCR. The repertoire consists of just over 95,000 clones, with about 77% occurring once and the leading ten covering 4.9%. Sequencing input: PBMCs. The receptors shown here come from a woman between 40 and 50 years old in good health and CMV-seronegative.

The V and J genes are TRBV10-1 and TRBJ2-1; a possible D gene is TRBD2 (5 bases). Germline CDR1 is WNHNN and CDR2 is SYGVQD (reference sequence). With 3 bases removed from V and 9 bases from J, the gap between germline ends came to 12 bases. CDR3 length equals 13 residues. In DNA form, the CDR3 reads TGCGCCAGCAGTGAAGGACTGTCCAGTGAGCAGTTCTTC. This translates into CASSEGLSSEQFF.

The chain combines TRBV4-1 with TRBJ1-4; TRBD1 agrees at 7 bases. The V and J ends lost 4 bases and 2 bases, in that order; junction bases with no gene match: 7. Germline loops: CDR1 MGHRA, CDR2 YSYEKL. This CDR3 comprises 16 residues. The CDR3 loop reads CASSPLRGRTNEKLFF. DNA of the CDR3: TGCGCCAGCAGCCCCCTTAGGGGGCGGACTAATGAAAAACTGTTTTTT.

The chain combines TRBV7-6 with TRBJ2-7; TRBD2 is a possible D gene (6 bases). Germline values: CDR1 SGHVS, CDR2 FNYEAQ. Trimming took 1 base from V and 4 from J, leaving 14 bases between them. There are 15 residues in the CDR3. The CDR3 is CASSLGGTDTYEQYF. As DNA, the CDR3 is TGTGCCAGCAGCTTAGGCGGGACGGATACTTACGAGCAGTACTTC.

The J gene is TRBJ2-1, the V gene TRBV29-1; 7 bases line up with TRBD1. Trimming at V came to 6 bases and at J to 4 bases, leaving 18 bases not matched to a gene. Germline CDR1 is SQVTM and CDR2 is ANQGSEA. The CDR3 spans 17 residues. CDR3 in amino acids: CSVPRGGQFYFYNEQFF. CDR3 in DNA: TGCAGCGTCCCCCGAGGGGGACAGTTCTACTTTTACAATGAGCAGTTCTTC.

This chain uses TRBV12-5 with TRBJ1-3, with TRBD1 matching 9 bases. With V trimmed by 4 bases and J by 0 bases, 4 bases remained unmatched. The V gene's germline CDR1 is LGHNT and CDR2 FRNRAP. The CDR3 has 16 amino acids. The CDR3 loop reads CASGSDRGLSGNTIYF. CDR3 bases: TGTGCTAGTGGTTCGGACAGGGGCCTCTCTGGAAACACCATATATTTT.

This clone was picked up a small number of times. The chain recombines TRBV16 with TRBJ1-1; no reliable D call. CDR1 is KGHSY and CDR2 is FQNENV in the germline V gene. This CDR3 has 12 amino acids. With 0 bases removed from V and 7 bases from J, the gap between germline ends came to 6 bases. CDR3 sequence (DNA): TGTGCCAGCAGCCAATCCGGGATTGAAGCTTTCTTT. It codes for CASSQSGIEAFF.

The genes are TRBV5-4 and TRBJ2-3; 7 bases match TRBD2. J was trimmed by 5 bases and V by 5 bases; bases with no gene match: 8. Germline-derived CDR1 and CDR2 are SGHNT and YYREEE (reference sequence). This CDR3 contains 14 residues. The CDR3 DNA reads TGTGCCAGCAGAGTAGCGGGCGGAAAAGATACGCAGTATTTT. It specifies CASRVAGGKDTQYF.

V and J are TRBV11-1 and TRBJ2-7; 8 positions match TRBD1. The CDR3 runs 16 residues. Unmatched junction bases numbered 9, after V lost 2 bases and J lost 3 bases. From germline, CDR1 is SGHAT and CDR2 FQDESV (reference sequence). For the CDR3, the DNA is TGTGCCAGCAGCTTAATGCAGACAGGGGAAAACTACGAGCAGTACTTC. This gives the protein CASSLMQTGENYEQYF.